This T cell receptor beta chain originates from a study of blood T cell repertoires in COVID-19. In the original analysis: Reference gene primers were amplified, and this amplification served to estimate nucleated cell counts. Here immunoSEQ multiplex PCR was the method, and the copy in TCRdb shows in-frame clones only, minus some. V, J and clone size are taken as reported in that table, and D and trimming were inferred from the DNA itself. The sample carries some 250,000 clones, roughly 88% recorded once. The CDR3 sequence is 18 residues long. Germline loops: CDR1 LNHDA, CDR2 SQIVND (reference sequence). Germline trimming cut 2 bases from V and 5 bases from J; bases unmatched to any gene: 10.

The V call is TRBV19, the J call TRBJ2-5; 14 nucleotides match TRBD2. The source material was PBMCs or T cells enriched from blood (not recorded which). The receptor was isolated from a woman in her forties or fifties who had recovered from COVID-19. CDR3 amino acids: CASSITGTSGRGWETQYF. CDR3 coding DNA: TGTGCCAGTAGTATAACTGGGACTAGCGGGAGAGGATGGGAGACCCAGTACTTC.